This section outlines one T cell receptor (beta chain) sequence together with its context. It lacks a known antigen. The record has no base qualities; no much larger clone is one base away. These data belong to a study of beta chain features in type 1 diabetes (dated by TCRdb to the late 2010s). About the full investigation: Mean age, gender distribution, total cell number and subset yield did not differ between patients and healthy donors. A total of some 100,000,000 sorted cells were examined across all samples, and a strong correlation was observed between cell number per subset and RNA yield. In the study, TCRB repertoires of sorted circulating CD4+ T cell subsets from recently diagnosed type 1 diabetes patients were compared with those of matched healthy donors. Regulatory and stem cell-like memory subsets were isolated from only 8 patients and about eight healthy donors, whereas naive and central memory subsets came from all 30 or so donors. The investigation overall reported the following: Naive, central memory and regulatory TCRB repertoires appeared more similar among patients than among healthy donors. Because cDNA rather than genomic DNA was sequenced, highly expressing activated cells could have been over-represented, although no difference in activation and CD3 levels was found between groups. Type 1 diabetes patients showed a moderate but significant shortening of TCRB CDR3 length in all four CD4+ subsets. HLA sub-analyses involved small numbers of individuals, so any influence of HLA type on TCRB rearrangement remained unresolved. Fewer insertions and more nucleotide deletions at VDJ recombination sites were observed in patients with type 1 diabetes, implying thymic rearrangement abnormalities. Shorter templates might be favored by PCR, yet because patient and control samples were amplified and corrected together, any such skew would affect both groups equally.

CDR1 MDHEN and CDR2 SYDVKM were looked up in the germline V gene. The CDR3 starts with the cysteine, ends with the phenylalanine, and has 16 residues. CDR3 DNA is the only sequence kept; it has 48 bases, read in frame from the first base. Deletion took 5 bases off V and 4 bases off J, with a span of 18 bases between the germline ends. Each donor gave one peripheral blood draw, averaging roughly 120 mL, which was collected into heparinised tubes. A BD FACSAria II and a panel including CD45RO, CCR7, CD25, CD127, CD95 and CD27 were used to sort naive, central memory, regulatory and stem cell-like memory CD4+ T cells. All sorted populations exceeded 95% purity. PBMCs were isolated right away by Lymphoprep density gradient centrifugation and were stained directly, without culture. So that batch effects would be minimized, each experiment stained and sorted samples in pairs, pairing one healthy donor with one patient.

All of the isolated RNA was reverse transcribed with the High Capacity cDNA Reverse Transcription Kit, so expressed TCRB transcripts were sequenced. Deep immunoSEQ sequencing was applied to naive, central memory and regulatory T cell samples, giving an average of roughly 3.5 million total reads per sample. Sorted cells were lysed in RLT buffer and RNA was extracted with DNase-treated RNeasy Micro or Mini kits, depending on cell number. To prevent cross-contamination, every cell subset was processed on its own, while patient and healthy donor samples were processed together. Using the immunoSEQ multiplex PCR, TCRB sequences were amplified from cDNA into 87-bp fragments spanning the CDR3 region. Sequencing of the amplicons was done on the Illumina HiSeq platform. Turning to the authors' computational methods: PCR bias was corrected computationally using synthetic template baselines, and reads within Hamming distance 2 were collapsed, with unmergeable singletons discarded. Reads were aligned against IMGT so that V, D and J genes, CDR3 length and insertions or deletions at six rearrangement sites could be assigned. Within each subset, clonotype counts were normalized to sorted cell number, after which true diversity and Gini coefficients were computed with the tcR R package. Repertoire sharing was quantified using the overlap coefficient calculated on TCRB nucleotide sequences. In TCRdb, the immuneACCESS table is reduced to in-frame sequences with V and J assigned. These tables do not hold every clone; where another copy was compared, an unresolved V gene accounts for under half, and the others remain unexplained. That table supplies the V and J calls and clone size; D and trimming were determined from the DNA. This sample comprises approximately 170,000 clones, approximately 8.1% of them detected only once. Approximately 1% of the sample rests with the top ten.

The clonotype comes from a woman aged 40-49 years with type 1 diabetes. The chain joins TRBV28 to TRBJ2-1; 5 matching bases give a weak D call of TRBD1. The specimen sequenced was central memory CD4+ T cells from blood. The DNA sequence is as follows: TGTGCCAGCAGTGGCCCCTCCCAGACAGCTTACAATGAGCAGTTCTTC. Translated, it gives CASSGPSQTAYNEQFF.